These 14 T cell receptor beta chains were sequenced from one sample in a study of T cells in localized non-small cell lung cancer. TCRdb's copy holds only in-frame clones and misses some; the assay was immunoSEQ multiplex PCR. The sample lists 50,000 to 75,000 clones; approximately 91% were seen once. Sequenced here: peripheral blood, sampled before any cancer treatment. The receptors originated from a man aged 35-75 years with stage I lung adenocarcinoma.

This rearrangement joins TRBV10-3 to TRBJ1-1, with no clear D. Germline V CDR1 and CDR2: ENHRY, SYGVKD. This CDR3 region has 16 residues. Trimming removed 4 bases from V and 1 base from J, with 16 bases in between. The CDR3 DNA follows: TGTGCCATCAGTGCAGTGAGTCCGGATTGGAACACTGAAGCTTTCTTT. This gives the protein CAISAVSPDWNTEAFF.

This clone was observed once. The chain uses TRBV7-2 and TRBJ1-1; D gene ambiguous. The CDR3 length is 13 residues. Germline values: CDR1 SGHTA, CDR2 FQGNSA. The germline V and J ends were trimmed by 2 bases and 5 bases, with 9 bases remaining between them. The CDR3: CASSLMQGTEAFF. CDR3 nucleotides: TGTGCCAGCAGCTTAATGCAAGGGACTGAAGCTTTCTTT. The full variable domain, with the rest looked up from reference TRBV7-2 and TRBJ1-1, is GAGVSQSPSNKVTEKGKDVELRCDPISGHTALYWYRQSLGQGLEFLIYFQGNSAPDKSGLPSDRFSAERTGGSVSTLTIQRTQQEDSAVYLCASSLMQGTEAFFGQGTRLTVV.

The chain is built from TRBV7-8 and TRBJ2-5, with 13 bases lining up with TRBD2. V dropped 5 bases and J dropped 5; count of bases not matched to a gene: 8. The germline CDR1 and CDR2 sequences are SGHVS and FQNEAQ. The CDR3 extends over 16 amino acids. In DNA, the CDR3 is TGTGCCAGCAGCGGGGAGGGACTAGCGGGATCGGAGACCCAGTACTTC. Translated, it gives CASSGEGLAGSETQYF.

V usage is TRBV19 and J usage is TRBJ2-6, with D possibly being TRBD1 (5 bases). Germline CDR1 is LNHDA and CDR2 is SQIVND (reference sequence). Trimming left V 5 bases short and J 11 bases short, with 28 bases between. The CDR3 is made up of 18 amino acids. CDR3 DNA: TGTGCCAGTAGTTCCCCCTCTGGGGCCACTCAGGCAAGGGACGTCCTGACTTTC. As protein: CASSSPSGATQARDVLTF.

The V gene is TRBV5-4, the J gene TRBJ1-2; no definite D call. The CDR3 covers 12 residues. Germline assignment: CDR1 SGHNT and CDR2 YYREEE (reference sequence). V lost 4 bases and J 2 bases, leaving 6 bases between the germline ends. CDR3 amino acids: CASSPDNYGYTF. CDR3 nucleotides: TGTGCCAGCAGCCCCGACAACTATGGCTACACCTTC.

The chain joins TRBV6-5 to TRBJ1-2; possible D gene TRBD1, 6 bases. The CDR3 runs 15 residues. Between the trimmed V and J ends, which lost 8 bases and 0 bases, there was a span of 16 bases. Germline CDR1 reads MNHEY; CDR2 reads SVGAGI. The CDR3 nucleotides read TGTGCCAGCTTTCGAGACAGGTCCTCTAACTATGGCTACACCTTC. Protein: CASFRDRSSNYGYTF.

This clone was observed once. The chain combines TRBV21-1 with TRBJ1-2. TRBV21-1 represents a pseudogene. This CDR3 has 15 amino acids. As DNA, the CDR3 is TGTGCCAGCAGCAAAGCGTGCGGGGTAAATTATGGCTACACCTTC. Translating gives CASSKACGVNYGYTF.

The rearrangement uses TRBV4-3 and TRBJ2-7; 8 bases map to TRBD2. With 1 base clipped from V and 1 base from J, the junction kept 3 bases outside the gene matches. This CDR3 contains 15 residues. Germline V lookup: CDR1 LGHNA, CDR2 YSLEER. DNA for the CDR3: TGCGCCAGCAGCCAAGGGGTAGCGGGATCCTACGAGCAGTACTTC. This sequence encodes CASSQGVAGSYEQYF.

The CDR3 nucleotides are TGCGCCAGCAGCCAGCCCGGACTAGCGGGAGGGGGTGAGACCCAGTACTTC. Translating gives CASSQPGLAGGGETQYF. The genes are TRBV4-1 and TRBJ2-5, with 15 bases lining up with TRBD2. This CDR3 region has 17 residues. The V gene's germline CDR1 is MGHRA and CDR2 YSYEKL. J gave up 5 bases and V 3 bases, and 7 bases lay outside the gene matches.

This clone was seen just once. This chain connects TRBV6-1 to TRBJ1-4; D is unresolved. Trimming removed 6 bases at V and 6 bases at J, with 14 bases between. CDR3 size: 14 residues. Germline lookup yields CDR1 MNHNS and CDR2 SASEGT. CDR3 in amino acids: CASSRAAGDEKLFF. In DNA, the CDR3 is TGTGCCAGCAGCCGAGCCGCCGGGGATGAAAAACTGTTTTTT.

In its sample, this clone was seen a few times. The genes are TRBV28 and TRBJ2-3, with 9 bases matching TRBD1. Germline-derived CDR1 and CDR2 are MDHEN and SYDVKM. V shed 8 bases and J 6 bases; nucleotides not matched to a gene: 18. The CDR3 consists of 17 residues. This CDR3 reads CASSDLYRGRKSDTQYF. The CDR3 DNA follows: TGTGCCAGCTCGGACCTTTACAGGGGGCGGAAATCTGATACGCAGTATTTT.

The genes are TRBV5-8 and TRBJ2-1, with D possibly being TRBD2 (6 bases). The germline V gene encodes CDR1 SGHTS and CDR2 YDEGEE. CDR3 length: 14 amino acids. The V and J ends lost 2 bases and 8 bases respectively, with 14 bases between them. CDR3 amino acids: CASSLKRVWDEQFF. The CDR3 region has the DNA TGTGCCAGCAGCTTAAAGCGGGTTTGGGATGAGCAGTTCTTC.

The chain links TRBV7-2 to TRBJ2-5; 8 bases are shared with TRBD1. The germline gives CDR1 SGHTA, CDR2 FQGNSA. V gave up 5 bases and J gave up 1 base; unmatched junction bases: 3. The CDR3 runs 14 residues. CDR3 DNA: TGTGCCAGCAGCACCCAGGGGGCCCAAGAGACCCAGTACTTC. Its protein product is CASSTQGAQETQYF.

The rearrangement joins TRBV25-1 to TRBJ1-1; D unresolved. The germline V and J ends were trimmed by 8 bases and 10 bases, with 14 bases remaining between them. The CDR3 covers 11 residues. Germline V gives CDR1 MGHDK, CDR2 SYGVNS. The CDR3 DNA reads as TGTGCCAGCTTATGGATGGAACGAGCTTTCTTT. It specifies CASLWMERAFF.